This TCR beta chain was recovered during a study of PD-1 blockade in classical Hodgkin lymphoma. Germline V CDR1 and CDR2: MNHNY, SVGAGI (reference sequence). There are 14 residues in the CDR3. Germline trimming cut 7 bases from V and 3 bases from J; bases unmatched to any gene: 8. Points on this clone: Its antigen is still unknown.

In every patient, relapse followed autologous stem cell transplantation, while exposure to brentuximab vedotin differed. Clones were sequenced by immunoSEQ multiplex PCR, and TCRdb holds only the in-frame ones, with some missing. The profile shows about 43,000 clones, around 72% of them singletons. Study findings and constraints: At baseline, newly diagnosed patients reportedly showed less TCR diversity than healthy donors.

The receptor was isolated from a human donor with classical Hodgkin lymphoma. The sample was peripheral blood mononuclear cells (PBMCs), taken at baseline. The chain is built from TRBV6-6 and TRBJ1-1; TRBD1 aligns across 7 bases. CDR3 in amino acids: CASTINRGYTEAFF. CDR3 DNA: TGTGCCAGCACCATAAACAGGGGTTACACTGAAGCTTTCTTT.